These 9 T cell receptor beta chains came from one sample sequenced in a study of cytomegalovirus exposure and HLA in healthy donors. 13 Jbeta primers and 60 Vbeta primers were used for the PCR. Clones were sequenced by immunoSEQ multiplex PCR, and TCRdb holds only the in-frame ones, with some missing. The table lists fewer than 300,000 clones, 75% to 90% of them singletons. The sequencing sample was made of PBMCs. Every receptor here comes from a man in his forties or fifties in good health and CMV-seropositive.

The rearrangement joins TRBV11-2 to TRBJ1-2, with TRBD1 matching over 7 bases. Looked up from germline, CDR1 is SGHAT and CDR2 is FQNNGV. Losses at the gene ends were 1 base for V and 11 bases for J; bases not matched to a gene: 4. The CDR3 runs 12 residues. CDR3 residues: CASSLGSDRYTF. The CDR3, as DNA: TGTGCCAGCAGCTTAGGTTCGGACAGGTACACCTTC.

Written as DNA, the CDR3 is TGTGCCTGGGCGGGACAGGGCTATGAAAAACTGTTTTTT. It is translated as CAWAGQGYEKLFF. This chain connects TRBV30 to TRBJ1-4; 9 nucleotides match TRBD1. This CDR3 is built from 13 residues. The germline V gene encodes CDR1 GTSNPN and CDR2 SVGIG (reference sequence). With V trimmed by 5 bases and J by 6 bases, 4 bases remained unmatched.

The chain links TRBV4-2 to TRBJ2-1; 10 bases are a match to TRBD1. Germline V gene lookup returns CDR1 LGHNA and CDR2 YNFKEQ. The V and J ends lost 6 bases and 6 bases, in that order; junction bases with no gene match: 5. The CDR3 has 14 amino acids. The CDR3 DNA reads TGTGCCAGCAGTGACAGGGGGCGCACCAATGAGCAGTTCTTC. It is translated as CASSDRGRTNEQFF.

Worth noting for this clone: The junction and the germline gene differ at one end; a read error may be behind it. The V gene is TRBV7-9, the J gene TRBJ2-7, with 9 positions matching TRBD1. This CDR3 has 15 residues. The germline V gene has CDR1 SEHNR and CDR2 FQNEAQ (reference sequence). For the CDR3, the DNA is TGTTCCAGCAGCTTAGACCAGGGACAGGGATACGAGCAGTACTTC. It specifies CSSSLDQGQGYEQYF.

This sequence joins TRBV6-6 and TRBJ2-7; TRBD1 aligns across 7 bases. Looked up from germline, CDR1 is MNHNY and CDR2 is SVGAGI (reference sequence). The V and J ends lost 4 bases and 2 bases, in that order; junction bases with no gene match: 8. This CDR3 spans 15 amino acids. CDR3: CASSSGQPRPYEQYF. CDR3 DNA: TGTGCCAGCAGTTCGGGACAGCCCCGACCCTACGAGCAGTACTTC.

The chain uses TRBV21-1 and TRBJ2-1; the table's D gene call, TRBD1, was not cross checked with the DNA. TRBV21-1 is termed a pseudogene. The CDR3 totals 17 residues. CDR3 coding DNA: TGTGCCAGCAGCAAAATGTGGTCGGACACCCCCTACAATGAGCAGTTCTTC. Translated, it gives CASSKMWSDTPYNEQFF.

J is TRBJ2-2 and V is TRBV7-6; D not certain. Germline assignment: CDR1 SGHVS and CDR2 FNYEAQ. This CDR3 contains 14 residues. Trimming pared 4 bases from V and 1 base from J, leaving 7 bases between. CDR3 amino acids: CASSSTRNTGELFF. CDR3 nucleotides: TGTGCCAGCAGCTCCACACGGAACACCGGGGAGCTGTTTTTT.

The chain carries TRBV21-1 and TRBJ2-2; TRBD2 is the table's D call, not checked against the DNA. TRBV21-1 is flagged as a pseudogene. There are 14 residues in the CDR3. As DNA, the CDR3 is TGTGCCAGCAGCAAGTTGCGAGGGACCGGGGAGCTGTTTTTT. Protein: CASSKLRGTGELFF.

The CDR3 spells CASRGLAGGPTGELFF. As DNA, the CDR3 is TGTGCCAGCAGAGGACTAGCGGGAGGTCCAACCGGGGAGCTGTTTTTT. The rearrangement uses TRBV2 and TRBJ2-2; 14 nucleotides line up with TRBD2. The CDR3 covers 16 residues. The J segment lost 5 bases and the V segment lost 6 bases, leaving 5 bases of the junction unmatched. Per the germline V gene, CDR1 is SNHLY and CDR2 is FYNNEI.